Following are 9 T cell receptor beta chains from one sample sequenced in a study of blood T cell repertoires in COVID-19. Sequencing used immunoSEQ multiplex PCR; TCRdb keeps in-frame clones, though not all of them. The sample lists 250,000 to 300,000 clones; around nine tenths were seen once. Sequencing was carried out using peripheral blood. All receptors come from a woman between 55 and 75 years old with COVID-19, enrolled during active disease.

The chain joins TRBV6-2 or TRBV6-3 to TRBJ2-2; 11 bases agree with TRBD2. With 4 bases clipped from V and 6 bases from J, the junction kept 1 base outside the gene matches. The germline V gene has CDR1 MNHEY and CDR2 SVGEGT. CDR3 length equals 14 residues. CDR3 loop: CASSLLAGAGELFF. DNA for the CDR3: TGTGCCAGCAGTTTACTAGCGGGGGCCGGGGAGCTGTTTTTT.

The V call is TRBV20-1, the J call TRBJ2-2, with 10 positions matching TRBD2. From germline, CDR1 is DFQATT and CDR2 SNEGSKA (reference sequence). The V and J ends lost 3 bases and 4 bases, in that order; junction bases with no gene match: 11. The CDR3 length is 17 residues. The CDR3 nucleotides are TGCAGTGCTAGTGGGGACCTAGCGGGAGCGGGCACCGGGGAGCTGTTTTTT. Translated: CSASGDLAGAGTGELFF.

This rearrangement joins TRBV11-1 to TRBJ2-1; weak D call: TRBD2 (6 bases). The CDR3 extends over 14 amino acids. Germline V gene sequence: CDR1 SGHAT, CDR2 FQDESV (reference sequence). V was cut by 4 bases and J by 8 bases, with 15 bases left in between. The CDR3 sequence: CASSWGLARDEQFF. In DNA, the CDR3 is TGTGCCAGCAGCTGGGGACTGGCGAGGGATGAGCAGTTCTTC.

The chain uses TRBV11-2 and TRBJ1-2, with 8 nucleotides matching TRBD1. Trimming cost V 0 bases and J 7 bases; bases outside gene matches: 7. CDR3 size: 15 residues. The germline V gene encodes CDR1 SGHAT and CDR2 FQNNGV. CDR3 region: CASSLDLQGAVGYTF. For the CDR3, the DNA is TGTGCCAGCAGCTTAGATCTTCAGGGGGCGGTTGGCTACACCTTC.

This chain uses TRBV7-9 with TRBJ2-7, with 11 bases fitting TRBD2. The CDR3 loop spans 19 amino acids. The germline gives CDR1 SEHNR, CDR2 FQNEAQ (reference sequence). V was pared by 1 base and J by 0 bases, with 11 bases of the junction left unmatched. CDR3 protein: CASSLDALAGGVRSYEQYF. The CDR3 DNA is TGTGCCAGCAGCTTAGATGCGCTAGCGGGAGGCGTACGCTCCTACGAGCAGTACTTC.

The DNA of the CDR3 is TGTGCCAGCAGCCCCGGGGGGATTAGGAGCACTGAAGCTTTCTTT. Protein product: CASSPGGIRSTEAFF. The rearrangement uses TRBV5-5 and TRBJ1-1; D perhaps matches TRBD1 (5 bases). Germline CDR1 and CDR2: SGHKS and YYEKEE (reference sequence). V was trimmed by 4 bases and J by 4 bases, leaving 17 bases between them. This CDR3 spans 15 amino acids.

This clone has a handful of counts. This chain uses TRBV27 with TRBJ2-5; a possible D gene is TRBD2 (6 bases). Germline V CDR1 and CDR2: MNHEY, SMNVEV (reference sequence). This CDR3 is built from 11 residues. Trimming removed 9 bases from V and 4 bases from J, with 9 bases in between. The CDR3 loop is CASRRGETQYF. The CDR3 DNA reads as TGTGCCAGTAGGAGGGGAGAGACCCAGTACTTC.

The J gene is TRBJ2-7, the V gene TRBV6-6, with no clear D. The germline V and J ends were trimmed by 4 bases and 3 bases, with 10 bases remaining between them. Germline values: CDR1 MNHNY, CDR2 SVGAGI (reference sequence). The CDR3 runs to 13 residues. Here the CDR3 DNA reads TGTGCCAGCAGTTTGCCACGCGGCTACGAGCAGTACTTC. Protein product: CASSLPRGYEQYF.

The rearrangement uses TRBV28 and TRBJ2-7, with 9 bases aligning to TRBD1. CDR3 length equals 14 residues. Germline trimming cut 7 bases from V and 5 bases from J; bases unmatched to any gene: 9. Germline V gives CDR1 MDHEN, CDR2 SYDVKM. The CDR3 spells CASNLPGQGNEQYF. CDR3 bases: TGTGCCAGCAACCTACCGGGACAGGGTAACGAGCAGTACTTC.